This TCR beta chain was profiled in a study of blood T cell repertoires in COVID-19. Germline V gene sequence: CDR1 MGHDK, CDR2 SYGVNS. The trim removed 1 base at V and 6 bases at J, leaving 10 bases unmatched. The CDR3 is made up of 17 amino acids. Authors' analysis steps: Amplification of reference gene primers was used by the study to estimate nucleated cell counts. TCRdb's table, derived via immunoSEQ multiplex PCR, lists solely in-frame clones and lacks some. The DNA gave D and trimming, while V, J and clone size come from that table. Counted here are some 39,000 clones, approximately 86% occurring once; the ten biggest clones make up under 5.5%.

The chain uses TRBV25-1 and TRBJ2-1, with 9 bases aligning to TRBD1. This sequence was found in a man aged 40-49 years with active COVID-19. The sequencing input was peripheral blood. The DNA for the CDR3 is TGTGCCAGCAGTGAATCCCAGAGGACGGACAGGGGCAATGAGCAGTTCTTC. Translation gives CASSESQRTDRGNEQFF.